This T cell receptor (beta chain) is from a study of cytomegalovirus exposure and HLA in healthy donors. The data were produced by immunoSEQ multiplex PCR, yet TCRdb's version contains in-frame clones alone and is incomplete. The top ten clones hold 5.5% to 7% of a sample with roughly 130,000 clones, approximately 90% of them seen once. The CDR3 contains 13 residues. The germline V gene has CDR1 MNHNS and CDR2 SASEGT. With 3 bases removed from V and 7 bases from J, the gap between germline ends came to 12 bases. With respect to this clone: The antigen is undetermined.

Overall study findings and caveats: In vitro checks showed that three CMV-associated chains really do target CMV antigens. It was reportedly the case that the classifier diagnosed cytomegalovirus status with high specificity and sensitivity. Later, an analysis found that TCR clusters from the first cohort tended to co-occur in the approximately 130 validation repertoires. Overall, under 200 TCR beta chains were annotated as cytomegalovirus-associated.

The source is a woman in her 30s in good health and CMV-seropositive. Material: PBMCs. The chain employs TRBV6-1 and TRBJ1-1; no definite D call. The CDR3 spells CASSDPVPVEAFF. The CDR3 bases are TGTGCCAGCAGTGATCCGGTGCCGGTTGAAGCTTTCTTT.